This TCR beta chain emerged from a study of regulatory T cells in long-lasting Graves disease. There are a few counts of this clonotype. The time point: newly diagnosed GD, antithyroid drugs for less than 3 months. Preparation of the TCR library used RNA extracted from PBMCs. V gave up 4 bases and J gave up 2 bases, with 14 bases separating them. This CDR3 contains 15 residues. Germline-derived CDR1 and CDR2 are SEHNR and FQNEAQ (reference sequence). Investigators prepared the TCR beta libraries by applying iRepertoire HTBI primers and Arm-PCR of CDR3 regions. In the original analysis: Identified across the samples were around 62 TRBV segments and over 11 TRBJ segments. A single record per CDR3 protein comes from TCRdb applying MiXCR to the multiplex PCR reads. The V and J calls here are based on TCRdb, not the publication. The sample yields about 530,000 distinct CDR3 sequences, 15% to 20% seen once.

This sample was also put to use in a study of T cells in Graves' hyperthyroidism and ophthalmopathy.

The receptor's source is a woman aged 35-65 years with Graves disease. This material consisted of peripheral blood mononuclear cells (PBMCs), taken at new diagnosis, from a patient treated with antithyroid drugs. The chain employs TRBV7-9 and TRBJ1-2, with D hard to call. The CDR3 loop reads CASSSTDTLNYGYTF. CDR3 DNA sequence: TGTGCCAGCAGCTCCACCGACACGCTAAACTATGGCTACACCTTC.